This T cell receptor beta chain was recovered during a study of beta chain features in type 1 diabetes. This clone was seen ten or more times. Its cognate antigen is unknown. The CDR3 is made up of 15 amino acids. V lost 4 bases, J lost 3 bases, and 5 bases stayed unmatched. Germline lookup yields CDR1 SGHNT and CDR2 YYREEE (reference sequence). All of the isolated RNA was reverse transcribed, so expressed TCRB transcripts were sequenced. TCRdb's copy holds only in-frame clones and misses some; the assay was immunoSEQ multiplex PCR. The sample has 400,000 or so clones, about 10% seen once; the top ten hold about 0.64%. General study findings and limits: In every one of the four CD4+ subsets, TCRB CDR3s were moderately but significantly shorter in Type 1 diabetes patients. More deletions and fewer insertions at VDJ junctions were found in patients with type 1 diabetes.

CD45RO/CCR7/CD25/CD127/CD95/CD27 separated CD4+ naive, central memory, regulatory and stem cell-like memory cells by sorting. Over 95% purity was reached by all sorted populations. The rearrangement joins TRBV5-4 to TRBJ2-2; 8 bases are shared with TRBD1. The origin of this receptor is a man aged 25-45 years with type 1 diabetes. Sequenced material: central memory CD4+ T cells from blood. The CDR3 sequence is CASSGMDRDTGELFF. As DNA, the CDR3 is TGTGCCAGCAGCGGCATGGACAGGGACACCGGGGAGCTGTTTTTT.